Listed below are T cell receptor beta chains from one sample, sequenced in a study of OX40 agonist ivuxolimab in advanced cancers. Only in-frame clones appear in the TCRdb table, and some are missing; sequencing was by immunoSEQ multiplex PCR. The sample lists about 100,000 clones; approximately 93% were seen once. The input for sequencing was CD4+ or CD8+ T cells sorted from blood, taken in a trial of the OX40 agonist ivuxolimab. These receptors were collected from an adult with an advanced solid tumor such as melanoma, head and neck, liver or kidney cancer. Both conserved end residues are part of each CDR3. The order of the fields is D gene, V gene, J gene, clone size, CDR3 protein. D genes are given only for firm matches. Clone sizes are given selectively: once, few, many, or a class where the clone is expanded.

>TRBD1|TRBV2|TRBJ1-5|-
CASSDRGLRNQPQHF
>-|TRBV4-3|TRBJ1-6|-
CASSQAPGRDNSPLHF
>-|TRBV18|TRBJ1-2|-
CASSPEGQANYGYTF
>TRBD1|TRBV7-8|TRBJ1-5|-
CASSIDRGDQPQHF
>TRBD2|TRBV10-3|TRBJ2-3|-
CAISEVGTSGARDTQYF
>-|TRBV7-2|TRBJ1-2|-
CASSLATGPHGYTF
>TRBD1|TRBV30|TRBJ1-2|-
CAWSSSGGGGYGYTF
>-|TRBV7-9|TRBJ1-4|-
CASSIVADEKLFF
>-|TRBV11-1|TRBJ2-7|-
CASSPSMGSEQYF
>-|TRBV6-5|TRBJ2-5|-
CASRSEETQYF
>-|TRBV9|TRBJ2-5|-
CASSVTGQETQYF
>TRBD2|TRBV27|TRBJ2-7|-
CASSPSGRAGYEQYF
>-|TRBV11-2|TRBJ2-5|-
CASSLAQGWETQYF
>TRBD1|TRBV9|TRBJ1-1|few
CASSVVGQGTGTVEAFF
>TRBD2|TRBV4-3|TRBJ2-1|-
CASSQGASSGSYEQFF
>-|TRBV9|TRBJ1-6|-
CASSPRAGGNSPLHF
>-|TRBV19|TRBJ1-1|-
CASSRGGENTEAFF
>-|TRBV11-2|TRBJ1-1|-
CASSLISYGDTEAFF
>-|TRBV28|TRBJ1-5|-
CASSSNNQPQHF
>TRBD1|TRBV28|TRBJ1-2|-
CASSKTGGGYGYTF
>-|TRBV7-2|TRBJ2-3|once
CASSVNYLYTDTQYF
>TRBD2|TRBV7-2|TRBJ2-7|-
CASSLEGTSGRNEQYF